This TCR beta chain derives from a study of T cells in Graves' hyperthyroidism and ophthalmopathy. Study results and caveats: Before onset, by a median of approximately 6.8 months, the model predicted ophthalmopathy.

The CDR3 regions of TCR beta were amplified from RNA transcripts. HTBI primers were employed in a first-round RT-PCR of the TCR CDR3. TCRdb independently ran MiXCR on the multiplex PCR reads; one entry per CDR3 protein. The data show 75,000 to 100,000 distinct CDR3 sequences, roughly 40% seen once. This clonotype was recorded many times. Its specificity is not known. Unmatched junction bases numbered 8, after V lost 0 bases and J lost 6 bases. In germline, CDR1 is LGHNA, CDR2 YNFKEQ. The CDR3 runs 16 residues. A lack of ophthalmopathy progression within 18 months defined stable Graves' hyperthyroidism. Disease duration under 2 months; hyperthyroidism patients were aged 18 to 65.

The sequenced material came from peripheral blood or thyroid tissue (not recorded which). The chain couples TRBV4-2 to TRBJ1-2; the match to TRBD1 covers 9 bases. The sequence was obtained from a woman aged 25 to 45 with Graves' hyperthyroidism. The CDR3 loop reads CASSQERDRATDGYTF. As DNA, the CDR3 is TGTGCCAGCAGCCAAGAAAGGGACAGGGCGACGGATGGCTACACCTTC.